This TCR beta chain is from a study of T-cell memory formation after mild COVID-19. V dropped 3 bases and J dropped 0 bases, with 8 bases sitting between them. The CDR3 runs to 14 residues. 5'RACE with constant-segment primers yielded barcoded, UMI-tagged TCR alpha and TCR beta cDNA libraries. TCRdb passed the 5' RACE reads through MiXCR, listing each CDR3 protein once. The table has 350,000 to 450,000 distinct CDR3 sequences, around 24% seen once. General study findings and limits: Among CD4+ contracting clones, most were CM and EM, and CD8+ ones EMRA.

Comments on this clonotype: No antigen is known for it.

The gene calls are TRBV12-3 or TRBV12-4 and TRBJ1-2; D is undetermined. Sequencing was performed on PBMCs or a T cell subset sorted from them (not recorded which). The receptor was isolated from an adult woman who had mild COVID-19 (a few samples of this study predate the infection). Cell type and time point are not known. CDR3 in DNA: TGTGCCAGCAGTTTTCGGAAGTCTAACTATGGCTACACCTTC. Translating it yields CASSFRKSNYGYTF.